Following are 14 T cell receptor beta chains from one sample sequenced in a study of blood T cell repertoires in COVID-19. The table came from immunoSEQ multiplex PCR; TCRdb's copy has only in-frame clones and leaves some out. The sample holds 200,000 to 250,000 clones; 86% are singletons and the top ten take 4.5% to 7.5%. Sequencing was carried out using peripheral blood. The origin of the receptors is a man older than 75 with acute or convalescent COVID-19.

The CDR3 region is CASSLSQVKETQYF. The CDR3 bases are TGTGCCAGCAGCTTAAGTCAGGTTAAAGAGACCCAGTACTTC. The chain joins TRBV11-3 to TRBJ2-5; no clear D. V was shortened by 2 bases and J by 3 bases, with 10 bases between the two germline ends. The CDR3 has 14 amino acids. Germline CDR1 reads SGHNT; CDR2 reads YENEEA.

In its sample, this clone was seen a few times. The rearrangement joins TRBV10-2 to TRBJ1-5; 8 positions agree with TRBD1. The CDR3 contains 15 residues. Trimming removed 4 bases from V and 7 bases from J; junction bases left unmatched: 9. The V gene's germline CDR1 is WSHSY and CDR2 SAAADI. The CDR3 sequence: CASSVGQGAGQPQHF. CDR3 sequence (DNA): TGCGCCAGCAGTGTCGGGCAGGGGGCGGGCCAGCCCCAGCATTTT.

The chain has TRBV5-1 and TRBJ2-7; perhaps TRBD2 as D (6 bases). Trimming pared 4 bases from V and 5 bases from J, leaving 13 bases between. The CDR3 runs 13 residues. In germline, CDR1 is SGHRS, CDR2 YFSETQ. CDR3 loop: CASSPAGYNEQYF. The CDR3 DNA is TGCGCCAGCAGCCCAGCGGGTTATAACGAGCAGTACTTC.

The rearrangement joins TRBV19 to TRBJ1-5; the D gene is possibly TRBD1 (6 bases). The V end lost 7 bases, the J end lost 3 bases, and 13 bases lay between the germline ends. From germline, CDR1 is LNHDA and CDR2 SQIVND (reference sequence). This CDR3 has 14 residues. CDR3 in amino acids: CASTLRDTNQPQHF. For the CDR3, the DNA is TGTGCCAGTACCCTCCGGGACACCAATCAGCCCCAGCATTTT.

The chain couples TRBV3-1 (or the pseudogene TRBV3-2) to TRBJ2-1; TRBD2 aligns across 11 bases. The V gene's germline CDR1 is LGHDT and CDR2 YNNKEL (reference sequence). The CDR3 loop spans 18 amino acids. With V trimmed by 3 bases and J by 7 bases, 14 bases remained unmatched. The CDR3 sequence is CASSQSSGTSGPLNEQFF. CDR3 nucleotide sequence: TGTGCCAGCAGCCAGTCCTCCGGGACTAGCGGCCCCCTGAATGAGCAGTTCTTC.

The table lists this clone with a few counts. In DNA, the CDR3 is TGTGCCAGTAGTATAGACTTTGCCGGGACAGGCTCCTACGAGCAGTACTTC. This translates into CASSIDFAGTGSYEQYF. The chain employs TRBV19 and TRBJ2-7; 8 bases agree with TRBD1. The CDR3 totals 17 residues. Per germline, CDR1 LNHDA and CDR2 SQIVND (reference sequence). V lost 0 bases, J lost 0 bases, and 7 bases stayed unmatched.

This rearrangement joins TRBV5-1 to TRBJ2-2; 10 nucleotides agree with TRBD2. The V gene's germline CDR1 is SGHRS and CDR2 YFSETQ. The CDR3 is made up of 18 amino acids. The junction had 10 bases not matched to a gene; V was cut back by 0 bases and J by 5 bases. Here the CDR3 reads CASSLAFIGLAVTGELFF. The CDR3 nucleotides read TGCGCCAGCAGCTTGGCCTTTATAGGACTAGCGGTTACCGGGGAGCTGTTTTTT.

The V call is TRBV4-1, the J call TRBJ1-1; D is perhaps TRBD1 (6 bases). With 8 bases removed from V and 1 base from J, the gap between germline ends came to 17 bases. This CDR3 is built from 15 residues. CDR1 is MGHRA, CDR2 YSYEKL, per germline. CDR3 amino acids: CASQTQARGNTEAFF. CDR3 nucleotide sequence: TGCGCCAGCCAGACGCAGGCCAGGGGGAACACTGAAGCTTTCTTT.

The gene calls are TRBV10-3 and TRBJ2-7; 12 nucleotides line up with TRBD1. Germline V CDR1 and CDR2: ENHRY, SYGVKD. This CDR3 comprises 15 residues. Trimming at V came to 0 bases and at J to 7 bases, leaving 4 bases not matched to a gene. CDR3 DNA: TGTGCCATCAGTGAGTCGGGGACAGGGGGCGAGGAGCAGTACTTC. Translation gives CAISESGTGGEEQYF.

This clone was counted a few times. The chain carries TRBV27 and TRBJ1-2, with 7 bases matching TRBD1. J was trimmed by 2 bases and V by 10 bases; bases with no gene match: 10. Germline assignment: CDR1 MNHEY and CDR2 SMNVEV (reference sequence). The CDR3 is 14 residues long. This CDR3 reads CATRTTGWNYGYTF. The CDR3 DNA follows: TGTGCCACCCGGACGACAGGGTGGAACTATGGCTACACCTTC.

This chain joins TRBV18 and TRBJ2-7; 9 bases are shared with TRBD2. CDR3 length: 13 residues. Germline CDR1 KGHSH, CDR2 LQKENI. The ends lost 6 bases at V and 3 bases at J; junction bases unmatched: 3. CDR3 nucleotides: TGTGCCAGCTCGGCTAGCGGGATCTACGAGCAGTACGTC. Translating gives CASSASGIYEQYV.

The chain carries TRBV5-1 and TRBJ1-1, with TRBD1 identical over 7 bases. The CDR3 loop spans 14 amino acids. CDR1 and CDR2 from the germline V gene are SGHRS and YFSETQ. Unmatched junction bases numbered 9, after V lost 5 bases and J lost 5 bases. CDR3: CASRAGTANTEAFF. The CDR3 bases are TGCGCCAGCAGAGCTGGGACAGCAAATACTGAAGCTTTCTTT.

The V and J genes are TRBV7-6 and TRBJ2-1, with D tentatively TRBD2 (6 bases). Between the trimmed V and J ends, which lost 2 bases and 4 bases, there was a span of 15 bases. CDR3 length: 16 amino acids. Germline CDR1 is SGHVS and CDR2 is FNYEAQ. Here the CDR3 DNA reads TGTGCCAGCAGCTTAAACCCCCTAGCGCGTTACAATGAGCAGTTCTTC. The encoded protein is CASSLNPLARYNEQFF.

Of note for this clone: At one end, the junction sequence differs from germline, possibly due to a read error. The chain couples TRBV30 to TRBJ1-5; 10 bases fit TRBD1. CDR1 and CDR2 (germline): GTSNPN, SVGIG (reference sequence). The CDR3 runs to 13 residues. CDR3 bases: TGTGCCTGGAAGACAGGGGGCAACCAGCCCCAGCATTTT. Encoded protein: CAWKTGGNQPQHF.